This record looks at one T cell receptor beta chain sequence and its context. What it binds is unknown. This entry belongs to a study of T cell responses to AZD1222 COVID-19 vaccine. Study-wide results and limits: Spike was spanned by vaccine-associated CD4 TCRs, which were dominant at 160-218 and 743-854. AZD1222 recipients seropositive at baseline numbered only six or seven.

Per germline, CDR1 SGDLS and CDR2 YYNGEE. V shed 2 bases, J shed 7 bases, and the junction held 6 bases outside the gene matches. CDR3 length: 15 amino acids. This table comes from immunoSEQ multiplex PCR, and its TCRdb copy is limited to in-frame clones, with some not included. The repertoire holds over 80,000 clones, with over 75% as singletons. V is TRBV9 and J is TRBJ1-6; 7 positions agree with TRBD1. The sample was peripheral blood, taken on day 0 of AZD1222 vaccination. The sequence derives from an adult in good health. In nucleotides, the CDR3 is TGTGCCAGCAGCGTTACCGGGACAGAGAATTCACCCCTCCACTTT. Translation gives CASSVTGTENSPLHF.